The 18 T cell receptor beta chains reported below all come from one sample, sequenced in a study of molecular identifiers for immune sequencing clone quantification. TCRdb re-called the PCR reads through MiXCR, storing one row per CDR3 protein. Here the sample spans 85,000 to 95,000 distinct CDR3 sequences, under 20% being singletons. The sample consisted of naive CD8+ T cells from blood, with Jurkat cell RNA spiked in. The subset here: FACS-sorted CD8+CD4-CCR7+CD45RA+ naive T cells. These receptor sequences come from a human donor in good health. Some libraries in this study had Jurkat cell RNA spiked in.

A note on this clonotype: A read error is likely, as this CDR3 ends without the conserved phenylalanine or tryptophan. The CDR3 DNA is TGCGCCAGCAGTCAAGACGGGACTAGCGGGAGTTACAATGAGCAGTTCCTC. It specifies CASSQDGTSGSYNEQFL. V usage is TRBV4-3 and J usage is TRBJ2-1, with 14 positions matching TRBD2. The CDR3 consists of 17 residues. Germline V gene lookup returns CDR1 LGHNA and CDR2 YSLEER.

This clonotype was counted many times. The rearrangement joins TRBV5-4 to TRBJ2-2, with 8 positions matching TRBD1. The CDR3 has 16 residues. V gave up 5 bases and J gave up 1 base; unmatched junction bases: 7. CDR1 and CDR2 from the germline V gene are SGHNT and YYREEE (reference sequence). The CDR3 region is CASRVRGQGNTGELFF. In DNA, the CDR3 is TGTGCCAGCAGGGTGCGTGGACAGGGGAACACCGGGGAGCTGTTTTTT.

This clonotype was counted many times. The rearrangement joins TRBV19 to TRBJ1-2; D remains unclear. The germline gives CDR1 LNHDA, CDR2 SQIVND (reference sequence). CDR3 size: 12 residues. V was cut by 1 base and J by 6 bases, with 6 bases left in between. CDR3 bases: TGTGCCAGTAGTATAGGCGGGGATGGCTACACCTTC. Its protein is CASSIGGDGYTF. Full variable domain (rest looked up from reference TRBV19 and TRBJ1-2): DGGITQSPKYLFRKEGQNVTLSCEQNLNHDAMYWYRQDPGQGLRLIYYSQIVNDFQKGDIAEGYSVSREKKESFPLTVTSAQKNPTAFYLCASSIGGDGYTFGSGTRLTVV.

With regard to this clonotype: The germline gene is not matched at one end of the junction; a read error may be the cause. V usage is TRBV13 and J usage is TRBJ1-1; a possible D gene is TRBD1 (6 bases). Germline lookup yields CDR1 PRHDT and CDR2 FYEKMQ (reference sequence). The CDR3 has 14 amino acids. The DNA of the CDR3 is TGTGCCAACAGCTTAGAACAGGGAAACACTGAAGCTTTCTTT. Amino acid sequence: CANSLEQGNTEAFF.

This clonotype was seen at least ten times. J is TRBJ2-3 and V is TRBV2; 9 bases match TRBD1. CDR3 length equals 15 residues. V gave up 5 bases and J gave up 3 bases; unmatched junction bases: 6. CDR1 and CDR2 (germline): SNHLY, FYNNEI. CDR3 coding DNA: TGTGCCAGCAGTTCCGGGACAGGGACGACAGATACGCAGTATTTT. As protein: CASSSGTGTTDTQYF.

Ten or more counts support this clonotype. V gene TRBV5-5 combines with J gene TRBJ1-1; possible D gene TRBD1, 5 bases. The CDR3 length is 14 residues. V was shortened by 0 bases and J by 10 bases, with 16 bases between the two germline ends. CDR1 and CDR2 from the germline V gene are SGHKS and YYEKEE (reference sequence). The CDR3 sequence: CASSLDVGDPGAFF. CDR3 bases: TGTGCCAGCAGCTTGGATGTGGGGGACCCCGGAGCTTTCTTT.

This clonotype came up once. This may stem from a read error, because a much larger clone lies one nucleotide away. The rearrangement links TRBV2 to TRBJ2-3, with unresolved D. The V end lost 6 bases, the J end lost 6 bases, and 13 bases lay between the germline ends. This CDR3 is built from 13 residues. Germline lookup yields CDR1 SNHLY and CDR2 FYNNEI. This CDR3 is CASSYANSDTQYF. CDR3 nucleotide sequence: TGTGCCAGCAGCTATGCCAACTCGGATACGCAGTATTTT.

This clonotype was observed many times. CDR3 region: CASSPGTGALSTEAFF. In DNA, the CDR3 is TGTGCCAGCAGCCCCGGGACAGGGGCCCTTAGCACTGAAGCTTTCTTT. The chain recombines TRBV5-4 with TRBJ1-1; 10 positions agree with TRBD1. Trimming took 4 bases from V and 4 from J; bases not matched to a gene: 10. The CDR3 consists of 16 residues. Germline V gives CDR1 SGHNT, CDR2 YYREEE (reference sequence).

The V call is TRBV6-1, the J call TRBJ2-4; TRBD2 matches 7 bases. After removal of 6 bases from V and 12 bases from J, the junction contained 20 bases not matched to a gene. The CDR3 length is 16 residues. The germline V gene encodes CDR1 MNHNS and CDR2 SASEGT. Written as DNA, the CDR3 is TGTGCCAGCAGGGAGCGGGGAACCGGGAACGACGGCACTCAGTACTTC. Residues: CASRERGTGNDGTQYF.

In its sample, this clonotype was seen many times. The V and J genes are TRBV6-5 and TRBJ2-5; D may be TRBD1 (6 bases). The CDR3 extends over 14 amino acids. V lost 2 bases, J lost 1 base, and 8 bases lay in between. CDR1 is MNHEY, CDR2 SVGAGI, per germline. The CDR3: CASSYEGGQETQYF. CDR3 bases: TGTGCCAGCAGTTACGAAGGGGGCCAAGAGACCCAGTACTTC.

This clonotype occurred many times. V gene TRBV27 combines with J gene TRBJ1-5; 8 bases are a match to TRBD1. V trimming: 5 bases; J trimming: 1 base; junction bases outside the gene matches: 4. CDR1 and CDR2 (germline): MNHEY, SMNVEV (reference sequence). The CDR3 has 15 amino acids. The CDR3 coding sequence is TGTGCCAGCAGTGCGGACAGGGCGAGCAATCAGCCCCAGCATTTT. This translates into CASSADRASNQPQHF.

The CDR3 reads CASSMAGTANSEQFF. CDR3 nucleotides: TGTGCCAGTAGTATGGCCGGGACAGCGAACAGTGAGCAGTTCTTC. The V and J genes are TRBV19 and TRBJ2-1, with TRBD1 matching over 7 bases. Germline CDR1 LNHDA, CDR2 SQIVND (reference sequence). The CDR3 sequence is 15 residues long. The J segment lost 9 bases and the V segment lost 3 bases, leaving 11 bases of the junction unmatched.

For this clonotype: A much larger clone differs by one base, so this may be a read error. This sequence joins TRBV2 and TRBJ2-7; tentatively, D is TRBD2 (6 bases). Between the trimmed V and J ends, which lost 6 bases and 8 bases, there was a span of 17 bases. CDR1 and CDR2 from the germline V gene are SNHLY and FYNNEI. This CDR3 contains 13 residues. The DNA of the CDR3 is TGTGCCAGCAGACCCGCCGGAGGGACCAAGCAGTACTTC. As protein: CASRPAGGTKQYF.

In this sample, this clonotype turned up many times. CDR3: CASSFRVEGLPLGYTF. Written as DNA, the CDR3 is TGTGCCAGCAGTTTTAGAGTGGAGGGACTCCCGCTTGGCTACACCTTC. This chain joins TRBV28 and TRBJ1-2; D may be TRBD1 (5 bases). The CDR3 loop spans 16 amino acids. Trimming removed 3 bases from V and 7 bases from J, with 21 bases in between. Germline loops: CDR1 MDHEN, CDR2 SYDVKM.

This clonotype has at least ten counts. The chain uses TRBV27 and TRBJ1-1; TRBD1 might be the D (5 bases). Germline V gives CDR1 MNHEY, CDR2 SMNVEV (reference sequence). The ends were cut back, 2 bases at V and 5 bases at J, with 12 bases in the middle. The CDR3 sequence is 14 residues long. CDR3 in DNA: TGTGCCAGCAGTTTACTGGGGCCCGGAACTGAAGCTTTCTTT. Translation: CASSLLGPGTEAFF.

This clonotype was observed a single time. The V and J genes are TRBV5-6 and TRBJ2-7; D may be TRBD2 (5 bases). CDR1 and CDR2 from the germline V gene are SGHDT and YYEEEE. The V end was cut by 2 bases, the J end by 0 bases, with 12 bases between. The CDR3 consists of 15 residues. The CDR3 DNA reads TGTGCCAGCAGCTTCGGTCAAGGGAGCTCCTACGAGCAGTACTTC. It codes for CASSFGQGSSYEQYF.

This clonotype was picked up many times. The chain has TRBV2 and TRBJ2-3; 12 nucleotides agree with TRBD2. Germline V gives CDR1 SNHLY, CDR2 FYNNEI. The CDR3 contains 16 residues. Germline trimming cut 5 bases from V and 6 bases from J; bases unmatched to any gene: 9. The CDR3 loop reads CASSLGLAGQADTQYF. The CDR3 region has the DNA TGTGCCAGCAGTTTGGGACTAGCGGGCCAGGCTGATACGCAGTATTTT.

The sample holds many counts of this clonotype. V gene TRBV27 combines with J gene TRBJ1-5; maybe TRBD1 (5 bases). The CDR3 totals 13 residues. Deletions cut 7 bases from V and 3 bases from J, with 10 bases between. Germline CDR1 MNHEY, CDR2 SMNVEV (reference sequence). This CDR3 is CASKEGLNQPQHF. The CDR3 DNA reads TGTGCCAGCAAAGAGGGACTCAATCAGCCCCAGCATTTT.